The clone carrying this TCR beta chain came up once. A single record per CDR3 protein comes from TCRdb applying MiXCR to the 5' RACE reads. Altogether around 300,000 distinct CDR3 sequences are present, 13% being singletons, with the ten largest covering roughly 0.5%. This CDR3 spans 14 amino acids. Deletions cut 4 bases from V and 7 bases from J, with 14 bases between. Germline assignment: CDR1 SGDLS and CDR2 YYNGEE. The entry originates in a study of T cells after yellow fever vaccination. This sample comprised CD4+ T cells sorted from PBMCs, obtained 45 days after the yellow fever booster vaccination. The gene calls are TRBV9 and TRBJ1-4; D possibly corresponds to TRBD1 (6 bases). The clonotype was recovered from a man aged 25-40 years who received the YFV17D yellow fever vaccine. The CDR3 region is CASSKVGAREKLFF. The DNA for the CDR3 is TGTGCCAGCAGCAAAGTGGGGGCGCGTGAAAAACTGTTTTTT. The full variable domain, its missing parts supplied by reference TRBV9 and TRBJ1-4, is DSGVTQTPKHLITATGQRVTLRCSPRSGDLSVYWYQQSLDQGLQFLIQYYNGEERAKGNILERFSAQQFPDLHSELNLSSLELGDSALYFCASSKVGAREKLFFGSGTQLSVL.